Included here is one TCR beta chain sequence, with context. This entry is derived from a study of blood T cell repertoires in COVID-19. About the research overall: Nucleic acid was either cDNA or gDNA, and it came from T cells, B-cell-depleted T cells, or PBMCs.

The data were produced by immunoSEQ multiplex PCR, yet TCRdb's version contains in-frame clones alone and is incomplete. In the table there are 55,000 to 95,000 clones, roughly 79% of which are singletons. The sample consisted of peripheral blood. The receptor was derived from a woman in her seventies with acute or convalescent COVID-19.

Here the CDR3 reads CASSLTGTQPQHF. CDR3 nucleotide sequence: TGTGCCAGCAGCTTAACAGGGACCCAGCCCCAGCATTTT. The chain has TRBV7-9 and TRBJ1-5, with a possible D match to TRBD1 (6 bases). CDR3 length: 13 residues. Between the trimmed V and J ends, which lost 2 bases and 7 bases, there was a span of 9 bases. Germline V lookup: CDR1 SEHNR, CDR2 FQNEAQ (reference sequence).